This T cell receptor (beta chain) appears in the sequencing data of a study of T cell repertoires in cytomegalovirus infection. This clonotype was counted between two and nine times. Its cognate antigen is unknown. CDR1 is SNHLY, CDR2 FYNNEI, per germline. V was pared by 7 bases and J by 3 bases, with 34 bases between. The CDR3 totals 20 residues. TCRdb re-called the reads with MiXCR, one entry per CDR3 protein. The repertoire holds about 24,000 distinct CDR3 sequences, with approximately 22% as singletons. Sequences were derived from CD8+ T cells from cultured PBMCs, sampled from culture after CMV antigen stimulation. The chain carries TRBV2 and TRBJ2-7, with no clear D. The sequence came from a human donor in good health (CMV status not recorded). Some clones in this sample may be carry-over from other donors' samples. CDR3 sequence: CASIPMPGSCEIGCFYEQYF. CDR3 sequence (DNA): TGTGCCAGCATCCCGATGCCAGGTTCTTGTGAGATCGGCTGTTTCTACGAGCAGTACTTC.